The 13 T cell receptor beta chains in this list originate from one sample, sequenced in a study of blood T cells in healthy people across ages. Primed by a sample-barcoded 5' primer and a J-beta primer mix, a second PCR proceeded for roughly 6 to 12 cycles. TCRdb re-derived calls from the 5' RACE reads in MiXCR, one entry per CDR3 protein. The sample has around 940,000 distinct CDR3 sequences; just over 50% are singletons. Material for sequencing was blood. Receptor source: a woman aged 60-75 years in good health.

V is TRBV7-3 and J is TRBJ2-3; 7 bases are a match to TRBD1. CDR1 is SGHTA, CDR2 FQGTGA, per germline. J was trimmed by 1 base and V by 5 bases; bases with no gene match: 9. The CDR3 has 16 residues. The CDR3 region is CASSPNRGSGTDTQYF. CDR3 sequence (DNA): TGTGCCAGCAGCCCCAACAGGGGCTCGGGCACAGATACGCAGTATTTT. The full variable domain, with the rest looked up from reference TRBV7-3 and TRBJ2-3, is GAGVSQTPSNKVTEKGKYVELRCDPISGHTALYWYRQSLGQGPEFLIYFQGTGAADDSGLPNDRFFAVRPEGSVSTLKIQRTERGDSAVYLCASSPNRGSGTDTQYFGPGTRLTVL.

This clonotype was observed a handful of times. This sequence joins TRBV12-3 or TRBV12-4 and TRBJ1-4; unclear D gene. The CDR3 has 16 residues. V lost 4 bases, J lost 10 bases, and 22 bases lay in between. CDR3 amino acids: CASSSQTSGDRRKLFF. CDR3 sequence (DNA): TGTGCCAGCAGTTCGCAAACCTCAGGTGACCGCAGAAAACTGTTTTTT.

The V and J genes are TRBV20-1 and TRBJ1-1; D call uncertain. The germline gives CDR1 DFQATT, CDR2 SNEGSKA (reference sequence). The CDR3 is 11 residues long. Trimming removed 5 bases from V and 5 bases from J, with 9 bases in between. The CDR3 DNA sequence: TGCAGTGCTGCAAGGGTAACTGAAGCTTTCTTT. This encodes CSAARVTEAFF.

This clonotype has just a few counts. This chain uses TRBV6-1 with TRBJ2-7, with a tentative D call TRBD1 (5 bases). V was clipped by 3 bases and J by 1 base, with 13 bases between them. This CDR3 spans 15 amino acids. CDR1 and CDR2 (germline): MNHNS, SASEGT. In nucleotides, the CDR3 is TGTGCCAGCAGTGACTATCCCGACAGTTCCTACGAGCAGTACTTC. Residues: CASSDYPDSSYEQYF.

In its sample, this clonotype was seen a few times. V usage is TRBV11-3 and J usage is TRBJ2-5; no firm D call. This CDR3 spans 14 amino acids. The germline V gene has CDR1 SGHNT and CDR2 YENEEA. Trimming removed 5 bases at V and 4 bases at J, with 14 bases between. The CDR3 spells CASSPTRGTETQYF. In DNA, the CDR3 is TGTGCCAGCAGCCCGACGCGTGGAACAGAGACCCAGTACTTC.

This clonotype has only one observation. CDR3 residues: CATSPTGALLYNEQYF. The CDR3, as DNA: TGTGCCACCAGTCCAACAGGGGCCCTACTATACAATGAGCAGTACTTC. This chain links TRBV15 with TRBJ2-5; 7 nucleotides match TRBD1. The V and J ends lost 6 bases and 11 bases, in that order; junction bases with no gene match: 21. The CDR3 is 16 amino acids. The germline V gene has CDR1 LNHNV and CDR2 YYDKDF (reference sequence).

Only a few counts were recorded for this clonotype. The chain recombines TRBV5-1 with TRBJ2-5; D unclear. CDR3 length equals 13 residues. V lost 0 bases to trimming and J lost 4 bases, with 7 bases between them. CDR1 and CDR2 from the germline V gene are SGHRS and YFSETQ. The DNA of the CDR3 is TGCGCCAGCAGCTTGGAAGTAGTAGAGACCCAGTACTTC. Translating it yields CASSLEVVETQYF.

This clonotype was seen only once. This chain uses TRBV10-3 with TRBJ2-5; TRBD2 matches 10 bases. From germline, CDR1 is ENHRY and CDR2 SYGVKD. This CDR3 is built from 17 residues. The junction had 8 bases not matched to a gene; V was cut back by 0 bases and J by 4 bases. CDR3 in amino acids: CAISESGPSGRVETQYF. CDR3 sequence (DNA): TGTGCCATCAGTGAGTCAGGGCCGAGCGGGAGGGTAGAGACCCAGTACTTC.

A single count supports this clonotype. The chain joins TRBV12-3 or TRBV12-4 to TRBJ2-3, with D hard to call. V was cut by 6 bases and J by 4 bases, with 20 bases left in between. The CDR3 consists of 16 residues. The CDR3 here is CASSLRTQRSADTQYF. In nucleotides, the CDR3 is TGTGCCAGCAGCCTTCGGACCCAAAGGAGCGCAGATACGCAGTATTTT.

The rearrangement uses TRBV12-3 or TRBV12-4 and TRBJ2-3; D not resolved. V dropped 1 base and J dropped 3 bases, with 8 bases sitting between them. There are 14 residues in the CDR3. The CDR3 reads CASSLEPRTDTQYF. In DNA, the CDR3 is TGTGCCAGCAGTTTAGAACCGCGTACAGATACGCAGTATTTT.

V gene TRBV6-4 combines with J gene TRBJ2-7, with D perhaps matching TRBD1 or TRBD2 (5 bases each). Germline V lookup: CDR1 MRHNA, CDR2 SNTAGT. CDR3 size: 14 residues. The ends were cut back, 5 bases at V and 0 bases at J, with 11 bases in the middle. The CDR3 region is CASSRDLNSYEQYF. The CDR3 nucleotides are TGTGCCAGCAGTCGGGACCTAAACTCCTACGAGCAGTACTTC.

V usage is TRBV20-1 and J usage is TRBJ2-6; D might be TRBD1 (6 bases). The CDR3 covers 17 residues. Germline-derived CDR1 and CDR2 are DFQATT and SNEGSKA (reference sequence). V was clipped by 0 bases and J by 0 bases, with 12 bases between them. The CDR3 loop is CSAREGQPFSGANVLTF. The CDR3 DNA is TGCAGTGCTAGAGAAGGACAGCCCTTCTCTGGGGCCAACGTCCTGACTTTC.

The V and J genes are TRBV21-1 and TRBJ2-1; no DNA check was done on the table's D call, TRBD2. TRBV21-1 is tagged as a pseudogene. The length of the CDR3 is 21 residues. CDR3 in amino acids: CASSKEKVPKVTSGNYNEQFF. The CDR3 nucleotides read TGTGCCAGCAGCAAAGAAAAGGTTCCAAAGGTCACTAGCGGGAACTACAATGAGCAGTTCTTC.